These 22 T cell receptor beta chains came from one sample sequenced in a study of blood T cell repertoires in COVID-19. This table comes from immunoSEQ multiplex PCR, and its TCRdb copy is limited to in-frame clones, with some not included. This table has over 130,000 clones, 88% appearing once. The sample taken for sequencing was peripheral blood. The origin of the receptors is a human donor in a cohort sampled during active COVID-19.

The genes are TRBV9 and TRBJ2-1, with D tentatively TRBD2 (5 bases). The CDR3 spans 15 residues. Germline V CDR1 and CDR2: SGDLS, YYNGEE. V lost 0 bases, J lost 0 bases, and 7 bases lay in between. CDR3 loop: CASSVVEGSYNEQFF. CDR3 nucleotide sequence: TGTGCCAGCAGCGTAGTTGAGGGCTCCTACAATGAGCAGTTCTTC.

This rearrangement joins TRBV30 to TRBJ1-4, with D possibly being TRBD1 (6 bases). The V gene's germline CDR1 is GTSNPN and CDR2 SVGIG (reference sequence). V was cut by 4 bases and J by 8 bases, with 14 bases left in between. This CDR3 is built from 13 residues. The DNA of the CDR3 is TGTGCCTGGACTGGACAGTTCGGGGAAAAACTGTTTTTT. Protein sequence: CAWTGQFGEKLFF.

J is TRBJ2-7 and V is TRBV18; 11 bases map to TRBD1. Germline assignment: CDR1 KGHSH and CDR2 LQKENI. The CDR3 runs 14 residues. V shed 6 bases and J 5 bases; nucleotides not matched to a gene: 6. CDR3 residues: CASSPGQGAHEQYF. Written as DNA, the CDR3 is TGTGCCAGCTCGCCCGGACAGGGGGCCCACGAGCAGTACTTC.

The V gene is TRBV4-1, the J gene TRBJ2-7; TRBD1 agrees at 9 bases. V shed 2 bases and J 4 bases; nucleotides not matched to a gene: 6. Germline V gives CDR1 MGHRA, CDR2 YSYEKL. The CDR3 sequence is 15 residues long. The CDR3 DNA is TGCGCCAGCAGCCAATCGGGACAGGGTGGGTACGAGCAGTACTTC. Its translation: CASSQSGQGGYEQYF.

The rearrangement joins TRBV12-3 or TRBV12-4 to TRBJ2-1; a weak D match, TRBD1 (5 bases). This CDR3 is built from 13 residues. V lost 7 bases and J lost 0, with 7 bases in between. Here the CDR3 reads CASTDSSYNEQFF. CDR3 bases: TGTGCCAGCACAGACAGCTCCTACAATGAGCAGTTCTTC.

A single count supports this clone. The chain employs TRBV5-3 and TRBJ2-5, with D possibly matching TRBD2 (6 bases). TRBV5-3 is assigned to the ORF class and has an uncertain function. This CDR3 contains 16 residues. Between the trimmed V and J ends, which lost 1 base and 0 bases, there was a span of 13 bases. For the CDR3, the DNA is TGTGCCAGAAGCTTGAGGCAGGGACTGTACCAAGAGACCCAGTACTTC. It translates to CARSLRQGLYQETQYF.

The chain is built from TRBV20-1 and TRBJ2-7, with a possible D match to TRBD1 (5 bases). This CDR3 is 11 amino acids long. Germline-derived CDR1 and CDR2 are DFQATT and SNEGSKA (reference sequence). Deletions cut 7 bases from V and 7 bases from J, with 14 bases between. CDR3 in DNA: TGCAGTGTAGGACACCCTAGGGAGCAGTACTTC. This sequence encodes CSVGHPREQYF.

The chain joins TRBV5-1 to TRBJ1-1; D is unclear. CDR1 SGHRS and CDR2 YFSETQ come from the germline V gene. Trimming stripped 2 bases from V and 3 bases from J, with 14 bases between. This CDR3 region has 15 residues. DNA of the CDR3: TGCGCCAGCAGCTTAGGCCCGGGTTTGGACACTGAAGCTTTCTTT. As protein: CASSLGPGLDTEAFF.

The chain employs TRBV5-4 and TRBJ2-4; tentative D call: TRBD2 (6 bases). The CDR3 consists of 12 residues. The ends were cut back, 9 bases at V and 4 bases at J, with 11 bases in the middle. Germline CDR1 SGHNT, CDR2 YYREEE (reference sequence). For the CDR3, the DNA is TGTGCCACGAGGACTAATAAAAACATTCAGTACTTC. As protein: CATRTNKNIQYF.

The chain recombines TRBV9 with TRBJ1-6; TRBD1 is a possible D gene (5 bases). Looked up from germline, CDR1 is SGDLS and CDR2 is YYNGEE. V was pared by 0 bases and J by 5 bases, with 9 bases between. The CDR3 consists of 15 residues. The CDR3 DNA reads TGTGCCAGCAGCGTAGTAGGGGTCCATAATTCACCCCTCCACTTT. Its protein product is CASSVVGVHNSPLHF.

The chain links TRBV3-1 (or the pseudogene TRBV3-2) to TRBJ2-2, with TRBD1 as a possible D gene (6 bases). The CDR3 length is 14 residues. V shed 2 bases and J shed 8 bases, with 12 bases lying between them. Germline CDR1 LGHDT, CDR2 YNNKEL (reference sequence). This CDR3 reads CASSQQQGAGELFF. For the CDR3, the DNA is TGTGCCAGCAGCCAACAACAGGGAGCTGGGGAGCTGTTTTTT.

This chain connects TRBV6-5 to TRBJ2-5; TRBD2 agrees at 8 bases. The CDR3 covers 13 residues. V lost 6 bases and J lost 2; bases outside the gene matches: 2. CDR1 and CDR2 from the germline V gene are MNHEY and SVGAGI. The CDR3 sequence is CASRSGGQETQYF. The CDR3 nucleotides read TGTGCCAGCAGGAGCGGGGGACAAGAGACCCAGTACTTC.

This sequence joins TRBV27 and TRBJ2-6; TRBD1 aligns across 7 bases. V was clipped by 5 bases and J by 0 bases; unmatched bases: 10. Per the germline V gene, CDR1 is MNHEY and CDR2 is SMNVEV (reference sequence). The CDR3 extends over 18 amino acids. The CDR3 here is CASSSRTGASSGANVLTF. CDR3 bases: TGTGCCAGCAGTAGCCGGACAGGAGCGAGCTCTGGGGCCAACGTCCTGACTTTC.

The chain employs TRBV7-9 and TRBJ1-4, with a weak D call TRBD1 (5 bases). The length of the CDR3 is 14 residues. The V and J ends lost 5 bases and 6 bases respectively, with 13 bases between them. Germline CDR1 SEHNR, CDR2 FQNEAQ (reference sequence). CDR3 nucleotide sequence: TGTGCCAGCAGCCCCGACAGCAACCATGAAAAACTGTTTTTT. Its protein is CASSPDSNHEKLFF.

The rearrangement uses TRBV6-2 or TRBV6-3 and TRBJ1-2; the match to TRBD1 covers 8 bases. CDR3 length equals 13 residues. V lost 2 bases, J lost 7 bases, and 3 bases stayed unmatched. CDR1 and CDR2 from the germline V gene are MNHEY and SVGEGT. The CDR3 loop reads CASSYTDRAGYTF. The CDR3 nucleotides read TGTGCCAGCAGTTACACGGACAGGGCTGGCTACACCTTC.

The genes are TRBV6-5 and TRBJ1-6; TRBD1 agrees at 7 bases. The CDR3 length is 15 residues. V dropped 3 bases and J dropped 6; count of bases not matched to a gene: 5. In germline, CDR1 is MNHEY, CDR2 SVGAGI. DNA of the CDR3: TGTGCCAGCAGTTATGGGACAGAGATTAATTCACCCCTCCACTTT. This encodes CASSYGTEINSPLHF.

In its sample, this clone was seen once. This chain uses TRBV19 with TRBJ2-1; D is perhaps TRBD1 (6 bases). CDR3 size: 14 residues. Germline lookup yields CDR1 LNHDA and CDR2 SQIVND (reference sequence). V lost 2 bases and J 6 bases, leaving 11 bases between the germline ends. The CDR3 region has the DNA TGTGCCAGTAGTATAAGGGGACACGTCAATGAGCAGTTCTTC. The encoded protein is CASSIRGHVNEQFF.

The gene calls are TRBV9 and TRBJ1-6; the match to TRBD1 covers 7 bases. Germline lookup yields CDR1 SGDLS and CDR2 YYNGEE. The CDR3 runs to 16 residues. The V gene end was trimmed by 4 bases and the J gene end by 4 bases; junction bases not matched to a gene: 8. CDR3 sequence: CASSSGTELYNSPLHF. As DNA, the CDR3 is TGTGCCAGCAGCTCCGGGACAGAACTTTATAATTCACCCCTCCACTTT.

The rearrangement links TRBV9 to TRBJ2-1; TRBD1 might be the D (6 bases). Germline CDR1 is SGDLS and CDR2 is YYNGEE. Trimming took off 4 bases at V and 3 bases at J, with 17 bases between the two ends. The CDR3 is 16 amino acids. The CDR3 DNA reads as TGTGCCAGCAGCCCAGTGAGAGGGGGAGACTACAATGAGCAGTTCTTC. Translated, it gives CASSPVRGGDYNEQFF.

The V call is TRBV2, the J call TRBJ1-2; 9 bases map to TRBD1. The CDR3 is 13 residues long. Germline loops: CDR1 SNHLY, CDR2 FYNNEI. The V and J ends lost 6 bases and 3 bases, in that order; junction bases with no gene match: 2. The CDR3 coding sequence is TGTGCCAGCAGCCGGGACAGGGACTATGGCTACACCTTC. Translated, it gives CASSRDRDYGYTF.

This chain's CDR3 is CASSVQGVTEAFF. The CDR3 DNA reads as TGTGCCAGTAGTGTCCAGGGTGTCACTGAAGCTTTCTTT. This chain uses TRBV19 with TRBJ1-1; possible D gene TRBD1, 5 bases. Germline CDR1 reads LNHDA; CDR2 reads SQIVND (reference sequence). V dropped 5 bases and J dropped 4 bases, with 11 bases sitting between them. CDR3 length: 13 amino acids.

This clone appeared once. This chain uses TRBV11-3 with TRBJ2-2; the match to TRBD1 covers 9 bases. Germline V gene lookup returns CDR1 SGHNT and CDR2 YENEEA. The CDR3 spans 17 residues. The V gene end was trimmed by 6 bases and the J gene end by 1 base; junction bases not matched to a gene: 9. Written as DNA, the CDR3 is TGTGCCAGCAGTAGTAACCAGGGACAGGGGAACACCGGGGAGCTGTTTTTT. Residues: CASSSNQGQGNTGELFF.